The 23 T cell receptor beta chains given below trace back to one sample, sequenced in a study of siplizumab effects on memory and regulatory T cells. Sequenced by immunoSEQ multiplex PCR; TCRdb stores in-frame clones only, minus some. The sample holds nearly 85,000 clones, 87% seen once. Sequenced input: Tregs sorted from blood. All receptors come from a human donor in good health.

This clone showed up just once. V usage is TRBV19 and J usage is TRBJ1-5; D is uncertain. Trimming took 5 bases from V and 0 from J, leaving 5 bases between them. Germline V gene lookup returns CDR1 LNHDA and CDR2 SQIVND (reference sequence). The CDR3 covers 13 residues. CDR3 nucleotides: TGTGCCAGTAGTCAGGATAGCAATCAGCCCCAGCATTTT. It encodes CASSQDSNQPQHF.

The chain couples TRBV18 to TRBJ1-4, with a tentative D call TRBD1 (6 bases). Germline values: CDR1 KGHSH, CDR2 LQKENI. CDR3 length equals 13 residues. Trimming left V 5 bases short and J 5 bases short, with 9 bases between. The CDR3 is CASSGQTNEKLFF. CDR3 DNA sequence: TGTGCCAGCTCAGGACAGACGAATGAAAAACTGTTTTTT.

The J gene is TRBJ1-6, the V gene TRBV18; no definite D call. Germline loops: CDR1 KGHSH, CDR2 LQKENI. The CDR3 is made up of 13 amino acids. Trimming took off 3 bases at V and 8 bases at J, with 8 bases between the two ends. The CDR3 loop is CASSPLSHSPLHF. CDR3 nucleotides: TGTGCCAGCTCACCCTTATCGCATTCACCCCTCCACTTT. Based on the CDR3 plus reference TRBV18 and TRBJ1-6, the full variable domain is NAGVMQNPRHLVRRRGQEARLRCSPMKGHSHVYWYRQLPEEGLKFMVYLQKENIIDESGMPKERFSAEFPKEGPSILRIQQVVRGDSAAYFCASSPLSHSPLHFGNGTRLTVT.

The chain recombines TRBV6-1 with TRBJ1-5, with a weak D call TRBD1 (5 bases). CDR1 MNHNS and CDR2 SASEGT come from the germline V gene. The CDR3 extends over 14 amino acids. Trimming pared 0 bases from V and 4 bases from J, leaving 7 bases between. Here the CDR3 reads CASSEAGGNQPQHF. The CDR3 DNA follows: TGTGCCAGCAGTGAAGCTGGGGGGAATCAGCCCCAGCATTTT.

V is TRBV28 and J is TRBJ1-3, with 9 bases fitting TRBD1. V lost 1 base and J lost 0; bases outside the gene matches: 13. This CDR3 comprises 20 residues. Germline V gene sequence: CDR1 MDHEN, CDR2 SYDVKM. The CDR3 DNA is TGTGCCAGCAGTTTATCCCACAGGGGGCGAGCCAGTCTCTCTGGAAACACCATATATTTT. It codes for CASSLSHRGRASLSGNTIYF.

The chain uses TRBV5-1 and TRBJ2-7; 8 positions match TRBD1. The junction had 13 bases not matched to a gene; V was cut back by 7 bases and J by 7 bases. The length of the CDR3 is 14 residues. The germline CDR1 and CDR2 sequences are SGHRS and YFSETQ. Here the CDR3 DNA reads TGCGCCAGCGGCGGGACCCAGGGGGCGCGGGAGCAGTACTTC. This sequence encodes CASGGTQGAREQYF.

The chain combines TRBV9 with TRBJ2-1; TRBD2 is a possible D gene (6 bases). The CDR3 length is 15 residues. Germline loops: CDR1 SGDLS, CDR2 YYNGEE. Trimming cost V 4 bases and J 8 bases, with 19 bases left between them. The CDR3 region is CASSPQVGGFDEQFF. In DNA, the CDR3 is TGTGCCAGCAGCCCACAGGTGGGAGGTTTCGATGAGCAGTTCTTC.

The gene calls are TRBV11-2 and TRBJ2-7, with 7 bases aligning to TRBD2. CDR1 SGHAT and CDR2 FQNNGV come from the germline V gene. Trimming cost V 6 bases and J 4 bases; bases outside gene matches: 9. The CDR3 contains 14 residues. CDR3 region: CASSGREGWYEQYF. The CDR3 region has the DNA TGTGCCAGCAGTGGCAGGGAGGGGTGGTACGAGCAGTACTTC.

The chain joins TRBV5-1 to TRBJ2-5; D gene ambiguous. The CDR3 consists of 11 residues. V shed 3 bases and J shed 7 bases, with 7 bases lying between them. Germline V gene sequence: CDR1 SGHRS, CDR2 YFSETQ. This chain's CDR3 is CASSWWGTQYF. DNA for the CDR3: TGCGCCAGCAGCTGGTGGGGGACCCAGTACTTC.

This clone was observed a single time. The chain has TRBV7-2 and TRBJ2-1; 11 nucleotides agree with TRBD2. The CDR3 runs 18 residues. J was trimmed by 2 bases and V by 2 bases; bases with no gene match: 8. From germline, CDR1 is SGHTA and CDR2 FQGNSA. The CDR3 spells CASSLSRTSGLAYNEQFF. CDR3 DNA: TGTGCCAGCAGCTTATCCCGGACTAGCGGGCTGGCCTACAATGAGCAGTTCTTC.

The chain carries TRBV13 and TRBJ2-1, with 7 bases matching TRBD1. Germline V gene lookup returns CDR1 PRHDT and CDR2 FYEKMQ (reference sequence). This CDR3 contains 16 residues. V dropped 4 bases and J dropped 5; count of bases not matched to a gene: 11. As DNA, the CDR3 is TGTGCCAGCAGCTCAGAAAAATACAGGGGCAACAATGAGCAGTTCTTC. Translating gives CASSSEKYRGNNEQFF.

The CDR3 protein is CASKPGTYYGYTF. CDR3 nucleotides: TGTGCCAGCAAACCCGGGACATACTATGGCTACACCTTC. V gene TRBV6-5 combines with J gene TRBJ1-2; a weak D match, TRBD1 (6 bases). V shed 7 bases and J shed 3 bases, with 12 bases lying between them. The CDR3 spans 13 residues. The germline V gene encodes CDR1 MNHEY and CDR2 SVGAGI.

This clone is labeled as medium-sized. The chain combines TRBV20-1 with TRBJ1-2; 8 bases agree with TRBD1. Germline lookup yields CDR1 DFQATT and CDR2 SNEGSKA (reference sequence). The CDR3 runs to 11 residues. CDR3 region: CRLQGDYGYTF. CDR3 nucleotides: TGCAGATTACAGGGGGACTATGGCTACACCTTC.

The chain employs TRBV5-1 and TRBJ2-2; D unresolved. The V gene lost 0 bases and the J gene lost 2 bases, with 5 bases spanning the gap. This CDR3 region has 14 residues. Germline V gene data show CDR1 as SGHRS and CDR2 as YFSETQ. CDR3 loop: CASSLEENTGELFF. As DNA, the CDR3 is TGCGCCAGCAGCTTGGAAGAAAACACCGGGGAGCTGTTTTTT.

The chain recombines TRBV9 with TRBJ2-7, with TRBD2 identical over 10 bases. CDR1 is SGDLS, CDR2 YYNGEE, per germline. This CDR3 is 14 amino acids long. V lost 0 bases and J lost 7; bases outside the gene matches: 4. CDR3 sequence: CASSVGLAGVEQYF. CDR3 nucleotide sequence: TGTGCCAGCAGCGTAGGGCTAGCGGGGGTGGAGCAGTACTTC.

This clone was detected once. The CDR3 spells CASSLVGGETQYF. The CDR3 region has the DNA TGTGCCAGCAGCTTAGTTGGGGGGGAGACCCAGTACTTC. V is TRBV7-2 and J is TRBJ2-5; D may be TRBD2 (6 bases). Trimming shortened V by 1 base and J by 5 bases, and 8 bases separated the two germline ends. Looked up from germline, CDR1 is SGHTA and CDR2 is FQGNSA. The CDR3 has 13 residues.

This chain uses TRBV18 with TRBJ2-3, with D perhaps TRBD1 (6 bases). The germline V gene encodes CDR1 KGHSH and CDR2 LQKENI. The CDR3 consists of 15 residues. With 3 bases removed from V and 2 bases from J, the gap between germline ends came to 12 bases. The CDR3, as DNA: TGTGCCAGCTCACCTCAACAGGGAACCACAGATACGCAGTATTTT. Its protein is CASSPQQGTTDTQYF.

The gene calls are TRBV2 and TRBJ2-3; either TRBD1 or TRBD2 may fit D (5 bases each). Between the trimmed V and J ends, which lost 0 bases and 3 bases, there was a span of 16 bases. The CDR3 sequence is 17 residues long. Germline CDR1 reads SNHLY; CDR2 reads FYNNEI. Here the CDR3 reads CASSEALQFGGTDTQYF. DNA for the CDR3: TGTGCCAGCAGTGAAGCGCTTCAATTTGGGGGAACAGATACGCAGTATTTT.

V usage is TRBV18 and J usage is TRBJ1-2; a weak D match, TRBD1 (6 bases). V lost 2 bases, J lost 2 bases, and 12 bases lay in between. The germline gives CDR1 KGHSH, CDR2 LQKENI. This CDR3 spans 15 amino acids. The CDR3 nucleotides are TGTGCCAGCTCACCAGCTGTAGGGGGAAACTATGGCTACACCTTC. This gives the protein CASSPAVGGNYGYTF.

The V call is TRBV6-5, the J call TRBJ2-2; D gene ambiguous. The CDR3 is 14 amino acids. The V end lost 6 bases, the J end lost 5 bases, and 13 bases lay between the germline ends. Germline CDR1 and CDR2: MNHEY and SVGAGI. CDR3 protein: CASSPHSLTGELFF. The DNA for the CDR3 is TGTGCCAGCAGCCCTCACTCGCTGACCGGGGAGCTGTTTTTT.

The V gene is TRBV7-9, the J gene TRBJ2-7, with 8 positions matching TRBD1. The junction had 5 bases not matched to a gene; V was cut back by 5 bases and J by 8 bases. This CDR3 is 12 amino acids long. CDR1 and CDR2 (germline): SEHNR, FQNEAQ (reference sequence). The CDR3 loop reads CASSRGTGKQYF. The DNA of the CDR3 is TGTGCCAGCAGCCGAGGGACAGGAAAGCAGTACTTC.

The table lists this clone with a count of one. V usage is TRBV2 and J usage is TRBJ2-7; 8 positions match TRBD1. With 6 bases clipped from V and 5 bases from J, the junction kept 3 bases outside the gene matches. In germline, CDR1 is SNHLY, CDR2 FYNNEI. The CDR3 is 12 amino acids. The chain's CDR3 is CASSRQGNEQYF. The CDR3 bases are TGTGCCAGCAGCCGACAGGGGAACGAGCAGTACTTC. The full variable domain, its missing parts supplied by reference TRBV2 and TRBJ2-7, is EPEVTQTPSHQVTQMGQEVILRCVPISNHLYFYWYRQILGQKVEFLVSFYNNEISEKSEIFDDQFSVERPDGSNFTLKIRSTKLEDSAMYFCASSRQGNEQYFGPGTRLTVT.

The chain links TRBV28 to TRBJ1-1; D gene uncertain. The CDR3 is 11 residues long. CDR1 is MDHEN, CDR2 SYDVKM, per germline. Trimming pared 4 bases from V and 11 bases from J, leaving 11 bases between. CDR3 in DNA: TGTGCCAGCAGTTCGCTGACGGTGGCTTTCTTT. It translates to CASSSLTVAFF.